The sequence of this T cell receptor (beta chain) was determined in a study of cytomegalovirus exposure and HLA in healthy donors (dated by TCRdb to about 2017). Background for the entire study: An earlier analysis of roughly 500 of the donors reported 250 to 300 Gb of sequence data and around 120 million unique TCR beta sequences from 150 million to 200 million T cells. The study combined high-throughput TCR immunosequencing, statistical association of individual TCRs with disease status, and machine learning to predict cytomegalovirus infection status. HLA typing included class I and class II loci at four-digit resolution. To study patterns of TCR occurrence, a later analysis re-analyzed previously published TCR beta repertoires from several hundred donors and added high-resolution HLA genotyping. Four to six DR-DQ haplotypes were handled as single units for association and clustering because linkage in the cohort was strong. Rather than using new phenotypic data, the later analysis identified candidate immune exposures from TCR beta sequences and from how often those sequences occurred across donors. The study used immunosequencing to profile the T cell repertoires of approximately 640 subjects and linked those repertoires to cytomegalovirus serostatus. In an earlier analysis of more than 550 of the donors, high-throughput TCR beta sequencing was used to judge whether each TCR beta V gene segment behaved as functional or pseudogenic. An early release covering about 600 HLA-typed donors comprised 300 to 350 gigabases of sequencing data and tens of millions of unique TCR sequences. Typing coverage differed by locus: A, B, C, DRB1 and DQB1 were typed in roughly 620-640 donors, DQA1 in about 510, DPA1 in some 610, and DPB1 in roughly 470. Every discovery cohort repertoire had been produced on one sequencing platform. Donor age, sex, ethnicity and CMV serostatus were collected together with the repertoire data. Among the approximately 400 genotyped donors, around 81% belonged to the genetic ancestry cluster associated with self-reported Caucasian donors. The study aimed to test whether signatures of past pathogen exposure could be identified by cataloging public T cell receptors. In addition to the first cohort of approximately 650 subjects, a separate validation cohort of around 110 different subjects was used. In a later genetic analysis, genome-wide SNP genotypes for about three fifths of the 666 donors were used, and that subset was treated as a discovery cohort. Among some 400 genotyped donors of the cohort, an average of around 220,000 unique TCR beta nucleotide sequences was sequenced per donor, of which 15% to 20% were non-productive. Here is what the overall study found, with its caveats: The study listed 150 to 200 TCR beta chains as associated with cytomegalovirus. Strong co-occurrence of HLA alleles, especially DR and DQ, made assigning TCR associations to individual alleles difficult. In a later analysis, HLA-associated TCR beta chains were found to be more clonally expanded and to have lower generation probabilities than equally common non-associated chains. The cohort was sequenced for TCR beta chains only, and without alpha or paired-chain data the features that could be detected were limited. In a later analysis, the rate of TCR association differed among HLA loci, with DRB1 alleles having the most associated TCRs and HLA-C alleles having the fewest. A further reported finding was that TCR beta sequences accurately predicted the HLA-A and HLA-B alleles for most subjects in the first cohort. A cluster of highly shared sequence variants was judged likely to be a technical artifact of the sequencing pipeline. Most TCR sequences were seen in very few donors, while some public TCRs were found in many individuals. Because the 87-base-pair reads could not distinguish some IMGT-functional V segments, including TRBV6-2 and TRBV6-3, those segments were excluded. A later genetic analysis associated a missense DCLRE1C variant with V-gene and J-gene trimming of TCR beta chains, and an independent cohort replicated the association. In a later genetic analysis, fewer N-insertions in productive TCRs were reported among donors in an Asian-associated ancestry cluster than the roughly 670-donor mean. Broadly in line with IMGT annotations, most TCR beta V segments showed up in productive rearrangements about 87% or about 30% of the time in an earlier analysis of 450 to 750 of the donors. Because HLA typing was unavailable for some donors at each locus, only the typed subset was used in association tests. CMV serostatus was the only immune exposure information available for the cohort. In both the original and validation cohorts, the classifier was reported to diagnose cytomegalovirus status with high specificity and sensitivity. The presence/absence analyses assumed that sequencing depth was roughly uniform across donors, and that assumption may not be true. A later analysis associated about 17,000 TCR beta sequences with specific HLA alleles at a false discovery rate of 0.05. Linkage disequilibrium might explain the correlated functional status among segregating V segments, but an unknown experimental factor could not be ruled out. Because counts were too low, some 17 rarely observed V segments, including chromosome 9 orphons, were excluded from the earlier analysis of a few hundred of the donors. In vitro tests confirmed that three of the cytomegalovirus-associated TCR beta chains recognize cytomegalovirus antigens. The authors suggested that the approach could potentially be extended to other disease states and immunological phenotypes. Most CMV-associated TCR beta chains appeared to be HLA-restricted in a later analysis, and the HLA associations seemed to be driven largely by CMV exposure. In a later analysis, several top co-occurrence clusters were reported to appear linked to parvovirus B19, influenza, CMV and Epstein-Barr virus.

From its cysteine to its phenylalanine, the CDR3 spans 16 amino acids. Only the CDR3 portion is preserved as DNA: 48 bases, with reading frame beginning at the first base. V is pruned by 5 bases and J by 5 bases, leaving 11 bases of the junction without a gene match. The germline V gene provides CDR1 SGHDN and CDR2 FVKESK. As for this clone: Its cognate antigen has yet to be identified. No base quality information exists; no much larger clone differs at one position.

The cohort consisted of 600 to 750 healthy bone marrow donors. All cohort members were sampled while nominally healthy, although unrecorded immune exposures were likely present. The donor tested CMV seropositive, placing the donor among the 289 seropositive members of the cohort. A peripheral blood sample was collected from each donor, and TCR beta sequencing was performed on peripheral blood mononuclear cells. The Qiagen DNeasy Blood Extraction Kit was used to extract genomic DNA from the blood cell samples. Libraries were built with the immunoSEQ multiplex PCR assay. For the multiplex PCR, a mixture combining 60 forward primers for TCR Vbeta segments and 13 reverse primers for TCR Jbeta segments was used. The CDR3 region of rearranged TCR beta genes was amplified from genomic DNA with a multiplex PCR assay. The Illumina HiSeq System was used to sequence the amplified TCR beta libraries as 87-base-pair reads. The study's own analysis went as follows. Across the 670 or so repertoires, a later analysis counted tens of millions of unique TCR beta chains, approximately 12 million of which were shared by at least two donors. A nearest-neighbor algorithm error-corrected the raw reads and collapsed the reads into unique sequences, merging closely related sequences to remove PCR and sequencing errors. CDR3 sequences were aligned to IMGT reference sequences to assign V, D and J gene segments. For a sequence to be retained, at least a six-nucleotide match to both a V gene segment and a J gene segment was required. Rearrangements were called productive when the CDR3 lacked stop codons and stayed in frame with V and J; all others were non-productive. CDR3 was defined according to IMGT convention as the region running from the second conserved V-encoded cysteine to the conserved J-encoded phenylalanine. The earlier analysis of about 500 of the donors excluded sequences that lacked an unambiguous match to a single V gene segment. In an earlier analysis of 500 to 750 of the donors, V segments were called functional above 56.7% productive rearrangements and were called segregating when the between-donor standard deviation exceeded 5%. A statistical classification framework was developed to diagnose cytomegalovirus status using the catalog of TCR beta chain sequences. In a later analysis, V and J genes were assigned by comparing TCR nucleotide sequences against IMGT/GENE-DB human TR gene sequences. Using the TCRdist pipeline, a later analysis assigned CDR3 sequences along with most-parsimonious VDJ recombination scenarios. In a later analysis, each TCR beta chain was defined by its CDR3 amino acid sequence together with its V-gene family, and reads without a unique V-gene family were excluded. A later analysis removed 592 highly shared, low-generation-probability nucleotide sequences to deal with suspected cross-contamination and a sequencing artifact. A later analysis calculated a clonal expansion index for each public chain from normalized within-repertoire ranks of inferred template counts. A later analysis computed generation probabilities with a VDJ recombination model fitted to out-of-frame rearrangements, and checked the results against IGoR. A later analysis scored TCR-TCR, TCR-HLA and TCR-CMV co-occurrence with hypergeometric tests, applying a repertoire-size bias correction to TCR pairs. A later analysis estimated false discovery rates by permuting HLA or CMV assignments 20 times. In a later analysis, co-occurring TCRs were grouped using DBSCAN, and TCRdist sequence similarity was added for clustering within HLA-allele-positive subsets. Repertoires with fewer than 30,000 or more than 120,000 public chains, plus five repertoires with anomalous nucleotide sharing, were excluded from co-occurrence clustering. The table comes from immuneACCESS by way of TCRdb, which keeps in-frame sequences with V and J called. Part of the clones is missing from these tables; in studies checked, under half for an unresolved V gene and the rest for unknown reasons. That table is the source of V, J and clone size, and D and trimming were worked out from the DNA. The sample records 45,000 to 75,000 clones, around three quarters of which are singletons. The ten largest clones add up to 15% to 20% of the sample.

The V and J segments used are TRBV14 and TRBJ2-1, with 8 central nucleotides matching TRBD1. Input material: PBMCs. This receptor was taken from a woman between 55 and 75 years old in good health and CMV-seropositive. The nucleotides are TGTGCCAGCAGCAAGAGACAGGGGTTACGTGACAATGAGCAGTTCTTC. The translation is CASSKRQGLRDNEQFF.